This T cell receptor (beta chain) was recorded in a study of T-cell reconstitution after alpha-beta-depleted transplantation in children. This CDR3 is built from 13 residues. Trimming left V 9 bases short and J 4 bases short, with 13 bases between. Unique molecular identifiers were incorporated during preparation of the TCRbeta library. Via MiXCR, TCRdb re-called the PCR reads, giving one row per CDR3 protein. The sample holds about 580,000 distinct CDR3 sequences, 23% seen once. The V gene is TRBV12-3 or TRBV12-4, the J gene TRBJ1-3, with D possibly being TRBD1 (6 bases). The material was PBMCs, mostly from graft donor cells, obtained 360 days after TCRalphabeta/CD19-depleted stem cell transplant. The sequence derives from a boy under two years old who had a stem cell transplant for acute myeloid leukemia, so the T cells may come from the graft donor. The CDR3 region is CASGQQAGNTIYF. For the CDR3, the DNA is TGTGCCAGTGGACAGCAGGCAGGAAACACCATATATTTT.